This T cell receptor (beta chain) was observed in a study of T cells in Graves' hyperthyroidism and ophthalmopathy. General study findings and limits: Ophthalmopathy prediction by the model preceded onset by a median roughly 6 months.

The V end was cut by 0 bases, the J end by 3 bases, with 15 bases between. CDR1 and CDR2 (germline): DFQATT, SNEGSKA (reference sequence). The CDR3 runs 15 residues. A remark on this clonotype: Its antigen is not identified. A much larger clonotype is one base distant, so this may be a read error.

Researchers amplified the TCR beta CDR3 regions from RNA transcripts. TCR CDR3 regions were first amplified by RT-PCR with HTBI primers. TCRdb recomputed calls from the multiplex PCR reads with MiXCR, one row per CDR3 protein. The sample holds around 620,000 distinct CDR3 sequences, 15% to 20% seen once. The TCR comes from a woman aged 25 to 45 with Graves' hyperthyroidism. Material: blood. V usage is TRBV20-1 and J usage is TRBJ2-7; D is unresolved. The CDR3 protein is CSARDFVQIGYEQYF. Written as DNA, the CDR3 is TGCAGTGCTAGAGATTTTGTTCAGATCGGCTACGAGCAGTACTTC.